This entry lists 9 T cell receptor beta chains sequenced from one sample in a study of shared clonotypes between healthy human individuals. Terminally differentiated effector memory CD45RA+ cells were excluded by CCR7 positive selection of CD45RO-negative cells. Using immunoSEQ multiplex PCR, the repertoire was profiled, and TCRdb retains in-frame clones only, with some absent. The table has approximately 720,000 clones, about 91% seen once; the top ten hold approximately 24%. Sequencing was done on a sample of naive CD8+ T cells sorted from blood. The receptors stem from a man aged 25 to 40 in good health.

This clone has only one observation. The rearrangement joins TRBV6-7 to TRBJ2-3; D is possibly TRBD2 (6 bases). TRBV6-7 is identified as an open reading frame with a role that is uncertain. The CDR3 length is 18 residues. V was shortened by 2 bases and J by 4 bases, with 22 bases between the two germline ends. CDR3 coding DNA: TGTGCCAGCAGTTACCGATTCCAACTAGCAATTACCCCAGATACGCAGTATTTT. Amino acids: CASSYRFQLAITPDTQYF.

The chain couples TRBV7-9 to TRBJ2-2, with TRBD1 identical over 8 bases. The CDR3 is made up of 18 amino acids. The ends lost 5 bases at V and 4 bases at J; junction bases unmatched: 15. CDR1 is SEHNR and CDR2 is FQNEAQ in the germline V gene (reference sequence). The DNA of the CDR3 is TGTGCCAGCAGCCTTCCCCGACAGGGGTCCCCGGGCACCGGGGAGCTGTTTTTT. It translates to CASSLPRQGSPGTGELFF.

This clone has only a few counts. The chain links TRBV12-1 to TRBJ2-7; the table's D call, TRBD2, has no DNA check behind it. TRBV12-1 is a pseudogene. The CDR3 runs to 16 residues. CDR3: CASSCPSGKTSYEQYF. DNA of the CDR3: TGTGCCAGCAGCTGCCCTAGCGGGAAAACTTCCTACGAGCAGTACTTC.

Remarks on this clone: The sample carries other DNA sequences with the same CDR3. The chain carries TRBV29-1 and TRBJ2-7; D is perhaps TRBD2 (6 bases). With 2 bases removed from V and 3 bases from J, the gap between germline ends came to 8 bases. CDR3 length: 12 amino acids. Germline V gene data show CDR1 as SQVTM and CDR2 as ANQGSEA. CDR3 residues: CSVETGSYEQYF. As DNA, the CDR3 is TGCAGCGTTGAAACCGGGAGCTACGAGCAGTACTTC.

The chain's CDR3 is CASSPLRGNTGELFF. CDR3 DNA sequence: TGTGCCAGCAGCCCTCTCCGAGGGAACACCGGGGAGCTGTTTTTT. The rearrangement uses TRBV11-2 and TRBJ2-2; D remains ambiguous. Germline V gene sequence: CDR1 SGHAT, CDR2 FQNNGV. The V and J ends lost 5 bases and 1 base respectively, with 11 bases between them. CDR3 length equals 15 residues.

This chain links TRBV11-1 with TRBJ2-1; 9 bases align to TRBD1. Germline CDR1 is SGHAT and CDR2 is FQDESV (reference sequence). Trimming cost V 8 bases and J 6 bases; bases outside gene matches: 5. The CDR3 is made up of 13 amino acids. CDR3 loop: CASELGQGNEQFF. CDR3 sequence (DNA): TGTGCCAGCGAATTGGGACAGGGCAATGAGCAGTTCTTC.

The chain has TRBV6-5 and TRBJ1-1; perhaps TRBD1 as D (6 bases). This CDR3 contains 12 residues. Trimming took off 6 bases at V and 4 bases at J, with 9 bases between the two ends. The germline V gene has CDR1 MNHEY and CDR2 SVGAGI. The CDR3 DNA is TGTGCCAGCAGGGAGGGGGGCACTGAAGCTTTCTTT. This translates into CASREGGTEAFF.

The CDR3 DNA sequence: TGTGCCAGCAGCCAACATGGGGGTTTGAACGAGCAGTACTTC. The encoded protein is CASSQHGGLNEQYF. V is TRBV16 and J is TRBJ2-7; D is tentatively TRBD1 or TRBD2 (5 bases each). Germline values: CDR1 KGHSY, CDR2 FQNENV. Trimming pared 2 bases from V and 5 bases from J, leaving 13 bases between. The CDR3 totals 14 residues.

This sequence joins TRBV10-3 and TRBJ2-1; weak D call: TRBD2 (5 bases). The CDR3 spans 14 residues. CDR1 ENHRY and CDR2 SYGVKD come from the germline V gene. Trimming cost V 4 bases and J 8 bases, with 15 bases left between them. CDR3 in amino acids: CAISVVGSRDEQFF. The CDR3 coding sequence is TGTGCCATCAGTGTGGTTGGGAGCCGCGATGAGCAGTTCTTC.